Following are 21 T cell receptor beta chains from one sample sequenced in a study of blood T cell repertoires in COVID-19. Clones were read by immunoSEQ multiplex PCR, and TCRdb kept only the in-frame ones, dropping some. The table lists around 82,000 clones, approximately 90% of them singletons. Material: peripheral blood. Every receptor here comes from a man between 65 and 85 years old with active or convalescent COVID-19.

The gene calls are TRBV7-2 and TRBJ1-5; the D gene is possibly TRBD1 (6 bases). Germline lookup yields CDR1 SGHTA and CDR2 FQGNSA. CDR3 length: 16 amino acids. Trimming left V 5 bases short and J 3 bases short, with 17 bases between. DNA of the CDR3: TGTGCCAGCAGCACCCCGGGGGGCACATACAATCAGCCCCAGCATTTT. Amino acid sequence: CASSTPGGTYNQPQHF.

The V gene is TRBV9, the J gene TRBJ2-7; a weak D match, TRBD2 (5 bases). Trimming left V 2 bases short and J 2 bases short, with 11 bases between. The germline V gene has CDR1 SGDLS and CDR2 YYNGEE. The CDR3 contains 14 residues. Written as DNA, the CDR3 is TGTGCCAGCAGCGTTGGAGGTTCACCCTACGAGCAGTACTTC. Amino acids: CASSVGGSPYEQYF.

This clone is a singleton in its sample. CDR3 region: CASSQDRGRDSQPQHF. DNA of the CDR3: TGCGCCAGCAGCCAAGATAGGGGCAGGGACAGTCAGCCCCAGCATTTT. The chain links TRBV4-3 to TRBJ1-5; 7 positions agree with TRBD1. Trimming removed 0 bases from V and 6 bases from J; junction bases left unmatched: 8. The CDR3 is 16 residues long. In germline, CDR1 is LGHNA, CDR2 YSLEER.

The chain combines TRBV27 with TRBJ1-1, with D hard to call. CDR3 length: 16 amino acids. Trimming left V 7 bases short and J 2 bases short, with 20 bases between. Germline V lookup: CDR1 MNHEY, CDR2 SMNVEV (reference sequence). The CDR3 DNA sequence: TGTGCCAGCACCGTAGGGAGGCCTGGACCCAACACTGAAGCTTTCTTT. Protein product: CASTVGRPGPNTEAFF.

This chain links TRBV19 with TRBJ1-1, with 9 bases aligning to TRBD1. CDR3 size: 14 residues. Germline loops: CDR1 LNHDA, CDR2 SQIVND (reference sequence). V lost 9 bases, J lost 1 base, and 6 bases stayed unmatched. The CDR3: CASWNRGQNTEAFF. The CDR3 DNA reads TGTGCCAGCTGGAACAGGGGGCAGAACACTGAAGCTTTCTTT.

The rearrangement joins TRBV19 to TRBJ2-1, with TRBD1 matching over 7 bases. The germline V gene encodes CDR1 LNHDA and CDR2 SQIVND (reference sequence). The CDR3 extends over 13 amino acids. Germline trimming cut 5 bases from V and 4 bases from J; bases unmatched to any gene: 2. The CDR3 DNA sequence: TGTGCCAGTAGTGCCAGGGGGTACAATGAGCAGTTCTTC. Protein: CASSARGYNEQFF.

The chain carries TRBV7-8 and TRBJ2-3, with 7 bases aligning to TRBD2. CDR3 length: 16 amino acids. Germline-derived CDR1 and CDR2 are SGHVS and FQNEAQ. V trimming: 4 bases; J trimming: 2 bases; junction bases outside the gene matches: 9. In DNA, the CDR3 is TGTGCCAGCAGCTACGATCCGCGGGAGAACACAGATACGCAGTATTTT. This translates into CASSYDPRENTDTQYF.

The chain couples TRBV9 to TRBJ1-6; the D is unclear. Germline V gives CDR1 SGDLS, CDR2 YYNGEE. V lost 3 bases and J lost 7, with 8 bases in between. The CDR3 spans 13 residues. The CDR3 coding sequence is TGTGCCAGCAGCGCTTCGTCCAATTCACCCCTCCACTTT. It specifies CASSASSNSPLHF.

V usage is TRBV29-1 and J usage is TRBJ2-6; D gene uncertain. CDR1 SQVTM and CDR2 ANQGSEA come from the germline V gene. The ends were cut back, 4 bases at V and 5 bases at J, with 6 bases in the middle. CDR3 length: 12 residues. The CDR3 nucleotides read TGCAGCGTTGCATACAGGGCCAACGTCCTGACTTTC. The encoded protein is CSVAYRANVLTF.

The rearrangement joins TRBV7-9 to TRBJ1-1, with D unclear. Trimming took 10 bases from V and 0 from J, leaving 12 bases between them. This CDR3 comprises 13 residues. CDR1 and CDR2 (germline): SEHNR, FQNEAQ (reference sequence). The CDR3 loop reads CAIDAGMNTEAFF. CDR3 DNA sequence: TGTGCCATCGACGCCGGGATGAACACTGAAGCTTTCTTT.

In DNA, the CDR3 is TGTGCCAGCAGTGAAAGGGTAGCGGGGGGGATAAAAAACATTCAGTACTTC. The encoded protein is CASSERVAGGIKNIQYF. The chain couples TRBV2 to TRBJ2-4, with 11 bases lining up with TRBD2. This CDR3 spans 17 amino acids. Germline V gene sequence: CDR1 SNHLY, CDR2 FYNNEI. V lost 2 bases, J lost 4 bases, and 7 bases stayed unmatched.

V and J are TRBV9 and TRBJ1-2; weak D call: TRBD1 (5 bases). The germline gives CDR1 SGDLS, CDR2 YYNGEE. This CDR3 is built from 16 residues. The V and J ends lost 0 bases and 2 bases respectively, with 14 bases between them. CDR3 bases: TGTGCCAGCAGCGTAGGTATAGGGGCCTTCAACTATGGCTACACCTTC. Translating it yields CASSVGIGAFNYGYTF. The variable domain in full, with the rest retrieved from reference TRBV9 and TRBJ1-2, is DSGVTQTPKHLITATGQRVTLRCSPRSGDLSVYWYQQSLDQGLQFLIQYYNGEERAKGNILERFSAQQFPDLHSELNLSSLELGDSALYFCASSVGIGAFNYGYTFGSGTRLTVV.

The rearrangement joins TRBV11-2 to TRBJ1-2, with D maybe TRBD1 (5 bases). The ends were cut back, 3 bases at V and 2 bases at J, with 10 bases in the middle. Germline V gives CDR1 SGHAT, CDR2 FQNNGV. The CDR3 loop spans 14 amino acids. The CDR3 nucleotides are TGTGCCAGCAGCTTTCCTGACAGAAACTATGGCTACACCTTC. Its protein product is CASSFPDRNYGYTF.

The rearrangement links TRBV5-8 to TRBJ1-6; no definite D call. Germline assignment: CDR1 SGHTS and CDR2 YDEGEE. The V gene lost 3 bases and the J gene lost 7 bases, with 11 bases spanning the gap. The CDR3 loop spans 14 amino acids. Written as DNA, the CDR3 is TGTGCCAGCAGCTCGGGTGGATTCAATTCACCCCTCCACTTT. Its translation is CASSSGGFNSPLHF.

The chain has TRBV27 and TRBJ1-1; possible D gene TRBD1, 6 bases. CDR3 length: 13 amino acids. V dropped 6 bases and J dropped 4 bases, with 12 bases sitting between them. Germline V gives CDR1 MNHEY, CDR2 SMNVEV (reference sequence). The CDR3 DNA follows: TGTGCCAGCAGCCGAACAGGGTTCACTGAAGCTTTCTTT. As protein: CASSRTGFTEAFF.

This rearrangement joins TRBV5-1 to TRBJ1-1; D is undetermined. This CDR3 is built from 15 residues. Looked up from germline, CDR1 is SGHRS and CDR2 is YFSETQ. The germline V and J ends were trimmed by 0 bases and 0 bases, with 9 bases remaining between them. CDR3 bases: TGCGCCAGCAGCTTGGAGAGGATCATGAACACTGAAGCTTTCTTT. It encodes CASSLERIMNTEAFF.

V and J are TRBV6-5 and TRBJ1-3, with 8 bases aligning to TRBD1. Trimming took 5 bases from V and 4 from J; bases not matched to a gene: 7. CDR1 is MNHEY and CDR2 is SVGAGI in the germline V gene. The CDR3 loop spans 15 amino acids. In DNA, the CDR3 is TGTGCCAGCAGTCCTTCGACAGGGGAGGGAAACACCATATATTTT. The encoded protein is CASSPSTGEGNTIYF.

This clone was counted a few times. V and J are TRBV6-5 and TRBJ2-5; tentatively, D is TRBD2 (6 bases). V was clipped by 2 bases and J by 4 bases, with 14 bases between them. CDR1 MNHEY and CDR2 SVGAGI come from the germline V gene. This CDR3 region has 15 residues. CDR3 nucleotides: TGTGCCAGCAGTTACCACGACGGGGGTTCAGAGACCCAGTACTTC. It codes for CASSYHDGGSETQYF.

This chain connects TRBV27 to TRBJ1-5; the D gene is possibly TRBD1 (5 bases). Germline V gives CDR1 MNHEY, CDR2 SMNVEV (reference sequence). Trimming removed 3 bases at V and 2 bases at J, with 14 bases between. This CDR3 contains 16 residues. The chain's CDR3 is CASSFGGGFGNQPQHF. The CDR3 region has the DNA TGTGCCAGCAGTTTTGGCGGGGGGTTTGGCAATCAGCCCCAGCATTTT.

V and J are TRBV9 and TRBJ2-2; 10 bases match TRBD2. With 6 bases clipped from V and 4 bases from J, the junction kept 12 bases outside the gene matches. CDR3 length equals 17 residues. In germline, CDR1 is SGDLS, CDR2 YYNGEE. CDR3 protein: CASTSKASGGLTGELFF. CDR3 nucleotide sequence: TGTGCCAGCACCTCGAAGGCTAGCGGGGGCCTCACCGGGGAGCTGTTTTTT.

Here the CDR3 reads CASSPSNARVQPQHF. CDR3 nucleotide sequence: TGTGCCAGCTCACCATCGAACGCTCGGGTTCAGCCCCAGCATTTT. The V call is TRBV18, the J call TRBJ1-5, with D uncertain. Germline CDR1 KGHSH, CDR2 LQKENI. V was cut by 2 bases and J by 6 bases, with 14 bases left in between. The CDR3 consists of 15 residues.